The 22 T cell receptor beta chains below were found in one sample sequenced in a study of cytomegalovirus exposure and HLA in healthy donors. Primers included in the PCR were 60 Vbeta and 13 Jbeta primers. Measured with immunoSEQ multiplex PCR; TCRdb has only the in-frame clones, and not every one. The sample lists just over 150,000 clones, about 73% occurring once. Sequenced: PBMCs. Source of these receptors: a middle-aged woman in good health and CMV-seronegative.

The chain uses TRBV5-1 and TRBJ1-6; unclear D gene. The germline gives CDR1 SGHRS, CDR2 YFSETQ. This CDR3 is built from 16 residues. Deletions cut 0 bases from V and 6 bases from J, with 13 bases between. For the CDR3, the DNA is TGCGCCAGCAGCTTGGACCAACGACTCGGTAATTCACCCCTCCACTTT. As protein: CASSLDQRLGNSPLHF.

The chain employs TRBV7-9 and TRBJ1-4, with 8 nucleotides matching TRBD1. CDR3 length equals 14 residues. In germline, CDR1 is SEHNR, CDR2 FQNEAQ (reference sequence). The junction had 7 bases not matched to a gene; V was cut back by 5 bases and J by 8 bases. The CDR3 DNA follows: TGTGCCAGCAGCGCTCAGGGGGCTGGGGAAAAACTGTTTTTT. Translated: CASSAQGAGEKLFF.

The chain is built from TRBV19 and TRBJ1-5; weak D call: TRBD1 (5 bases). V lost 3 bases and J 5 bases, leaving 17 bases between the germline ends. The CDR3 contains 16 residues. Germline V CDR1 and CDR2: LNHDA, SQIVND (reference sequence). CDR3 residues: CASSIGVGETYQPQHF. Here the CDR3 DNA reads TGTGCCAGTAGTATTGGAGTAGGGGAAACCTATCAGCCCCAGCATTTT. The variable domain in full, completed from reference TRBV19 and TRBJ1-5, reads DGGITQSPKYLFRKEGQNVTLSCEQNLNHDAMYWYRQDPGQGLRLIYYSQIVNDFQKGDIAEGYSVSREKKESFPLTVTSAQKNPTAFYLCASSIGVGETYQPQHFGDGTRLSIL.

The V gene is TRBV10-3, the J gene TRBJ1-4, with 12 bases fitting TRBD1. The CDR3 extends over 15 amino acids. From germline, CDR1 is ENHRY and CDR2 SYGVKD. J lost 8 bases, V lost 10 bases, and 11 bases had no gene match. The CDR3 DNA reads as TGTGCCACCGGGGACAGGGGGCGAATGGGGGAAAAACTGTTTTTT. This translates into CATGDRGRMGEKLFF.

The chain uses TRBV7-6 and TRBJ2-1, with 9 bases fitting TRBD2. Germline loops: CDR1 SGHVS, CDR2 FNYEAQ. Trimming removed 2 bases from V and 6 bases from J; junction bases left unmatched: 8. This CDR3 has 16 residues. CDR3 region: CASSLFRGGGSNEQFF. The CDR3 nucleotides are TGTGCCAGCAGCTTATTTCGCGGGGGGGGCTCCAATGAGCAGTTCTTC.

The V call is TRBV5-1, the J call TRBJ2-7, with 8 bases identical to TRBD2. V lost 3 bases and J lost 4; bases outside the gene matches: 9. This CDR3 contains 15 residues. Germline V gene data show CDR1 as SGHRS and CDR2 as YFSETQ. The CDR3 protein is CASSSPGLDGYEQYF. In DNA form, the CDR3 reads TGCGCCAGCAGCTCCCCGGGACTAGACGGATACGAGCAGTACTTC.

The rearrangement uses TRBV5-6 and TRBJ1-6, with D maybe TRBD1 (5 bases). The CDR3 contains 16 residues. Trimming stripped 0 bases from V and 7 bases from J, with 14 bases between. Germline loops: CDR1 SGHDT, CDR2 YYEEEE. The CDR3 spells CASSLEGLKRNSPLHF. CDR3 nucleotide sequence: TGTGCCAGCAGCTTGGAGGGGTTGAAACGGAATTCACCCCTCCACTTT.

The chain carries TRBV5-1 and TRBJ1-4, with D tentatively TRBD1 (6 bases). Germline V gene sequence: CDR1 SGHRS, CDR2 YFSETQ. This CDR3 contains 14 residues. V shed 5 bases and J shed 7 bases, with 15 bases lying between them. The CDR3 coding sequence is TGCGCCAGCAGTTCCCAGGGGTTGGGTGAAAAACTGTTTTTT. Its translation: CASSSQGLGEKLFF.

This clone was recorded once. This chain uses TRBV7-3 with TRBJ2-4; 10 bases are a match to TRBD1. Germline-derived CDR1 and CDR2 are SGHTA and FQGTGA. V trimming: 5 bases; J trimming: 8 bases; junction bases outside the gene matches: 6. The CDR3 totals 14 residues. CDR3 protein: CASSVRDRGYIQYF. CDR3 bases: TGTGCCAGCAGCGTCCGGGACAGGGGTTACATTCAGTACTTC.

The chain carries TRBV11-2 and TRBJ2-6; 8 nucleotides match TRBD2. With 1 base clipped from V and 2 bases from J, the junction kept 1 base outside the gene matches. In germline, CDR1 is SGHAT, CDR2 FQNNGV. The length of the CDR3 is 16 residues. CDR3 loop: CASSLVAGTGANVLTF. In DNA form, the CDR3 reads TGTGCCAGCAGCTTAGTAGCGGGGACTGGGGCCAACGTCCTGACTTTC.

The chain uses TRBV4-1 and TRBJ1-1, with D maybe TRBD1 (5 bases). Trimming stripped 4 bases from V and 8 bases from J, with 11 bases between. The CDR3 totals 12 residues. Germline loops: CDR1 MGHRA, CDR2 YSYEKL. The CDR3 reads CASSPNRREAFF. CDR3 bases: TGCGCCAGCAGCCCGAACAGGAGAGAAGCTTTCTTT.

CDR3 nucleotides: TGTGCCAGCAGTTACGGGGGAGGTCAGCCCCAGCATTTT. Amino acid sequence: CASSYGGGQPQHF. The genes are TRBV6-6 and TRBJ1-5; tentatively, D is TRBD1 (5 bases). The CDR3 is 13 amino acids. Deletions cut 2 bases from V and 6 bases from J, with 8 bases between. CDR1 is MNHNY and CDR2 is SVGAGI in the germline V gene (reference sequence).

The chain couples TRBV5-1 to TRBJ2-5; 8 bases match TRBD2. This CDR3 spans 16 amino acids. Germline V lookup: CDR1 SGHRS, CDR2 YFSETQ. J gave up 1 base and V 0 bases, and 5 bases lay outside the gene matches. CDR3 nucleotide sequence: TGCGCCAGCAGCTTGGCCGTTAGCGGGGCCCAAGAGACCCAGTACTTC. This encodes CASSLAVSGAQETQYF.

The gene calls are TRBV5-1 and TRBJ1-6; D unresolved. Germline V gene data show CDR1 as SGHRS and CDR2 as YFSETQ. V was shortened by 0 bases and J by 3 bases, with 4 bases between the two germline ends. The CDR3 extends over 14 amino acids. As DNA, the CDR3 is TGCGCCAGCAGCTTGGCAGACTATAATTCACCCCTCCACTTT. Translating gives CASSLADYNSPLHF.

The chain recombines TRBV11-2 with TRBJ2-7; D gene uncertain. V lost 3 bases to trimming and J lost 3 bases, with 9 bases between them. The CDR3 sequence is 13 residues long. Germline-derived CDR1 and CDR2 are SGHAT and FQNNGV. The CDR3 nucleotides are TGTGCCAGCAGCTTTGCAGGTTTCTACGAGCAGTACTTC. Encoded protein: CASSFAGFYEQYF.

This rearrangement joins TRBV5-1 to TRBJ1-3; no firm D call. The germline CDR1 and CDR2 sequences are SGHRS and YFSETQ. The CDR3 is 14 residues long. The ends were cut back, 7 bases at V and 2 bases at J, with 13 bases in the middle. The CDR3 reads CASQPIGAGNTIYF. CDR3 DNA: TGCGCCAGCCAACCTATCGGGGCTGGAAACACCATATATTTT.

The chain employs TRBV7-8 and TRBJ1-3; tentative D call: TRBD1 (6 bases). The germline CDR1 and CDR2 sequences are SGHVS and FQNEAQ. With 5 bases removed from V and 3 bases from J, the gap between germline ends came to 23 bases. The CDR3 sequence is 18 residues long. This chain's CDR3 is CASSKGLAGAQIGNTIYF. The CDR3 coding sequence is TGTGCCAGCAGCAAAGGGTTAGCGGGGGCCCAGATTGGAAACACCATATATTTT.

V usage is TRBV25-1 and J usage is TRBJ1-1, with 9 nucleotides matching TRBD1. This CDR3 is 14 amino acids long. V shed 10 bases and J 4 bases; nucleotides not matched to a gene: 10. Germline CDR1 reads MGHDK; CDR2 reads SYGVNS. CDR3 nucleotides: TGTGCCACCTCGTGGACAGGGGCGGGCACTGAAGCTTTCTTT. Residues: CATSWTGAGTEAFF.

V is TRBV6-1 and J is TRBJ2-5; the D gene is possibly TRBD2 (5 bases). The closer fit of TRBJ2-7 to the DNA end suggests the J call may be wrong. This CDR3 is 15 amino acids long. Germline-derived CDR1 and CDR2 are MNHNS and SASEGT. CDR3 nucleotide sequence: TGTGCCAGCAGTTTAGGGAGTCCCCCACACTACGAGCAGTACTTC. It yields the protein CASSLGSPPHYEQYF.

This sequence joins TRBV7-2 and TRBJ1-1; no definite D call. Germline V gene data show CDR1 as SGHTA and CDR2 as FQGNSA. CDR3 length equals 14 residues. Deletions cut 0 bases from V and 6 bases from J, with 11 bases between. The CDR3 protein is CASSLAGWSSEAFF. The CDR3 nucleotides are TGTGCCAGCAGCTTAGCCGGGTGGTCCTCTGAAGCTTTCTTT.

This clone was seen only a few times. The chain uses TRBV9 and TRBJ1-1; 8 bases are a match to TRBD1. CDR3 length: 18 amino acids. The V and J ends lost 0 bases and 0 bases, in that order; junction bases with no gene match: 10. CDR1 is SGDLS and CDR2 is YYNGEE in the germline V gene. Here the CDR3 reads CASSVDQGAIGMNTEAFF. The CDR3 region has the DNA TGTGCCAGCAGCGTAGATCAGGGGGCGATTGGGATGAACACTGAAGCTTTCTTT.

The rearrangement links TRBV6-5 to TRBJ2-7; 11 bases match TRBD1. This CDR3 region has 15 residues. Germline loops: CDR1 MNHEY, CDR2 SVGAGI. V shed 6 bases and J 0 bases; nucleotides not matched to a gene: 4. The CDR3 DNA reads TGTGCCAGCAGCTGGGGACAGGGGGTCTCCTACGAGCAGTACTTC. Its protein product is CASSWGQGVSYEQYF.